This T cell receptor (beta chain) was obtained from a study of siplizumab effects on memory and regulatory T cells. CDR3 length: 13 residues. Germline-derived CDR1 and CDR2 are MGHDK and SYGVNS. After removal of 8 bases from V and 3 bases from J, the junction contained 6 bases not matched to a gene. Clones were read by immunoSEQ multiplex PCR, and TCRdb kept only the in-frame ones, dropping some. The sample consists of approximately 100,000 clones, over 85% of them appearing once. The chain has TRBV25-1 and TRBJ2-7, with 8 bases aligning to TRBD1. Sequences were obtained from non-Treg CD4+ T cells sorted from blood. The TCR was taken from a human donor in good health. This CDR3 is CASRKGQGYEQYF. The CDR3 nucleotides read TGTGCCAGCCGGAAAGGACAGGGCTACGAGCAGTACTTC.